A selection of T cell receptor beta chains follows, all from one sample in a study of T cell responses to AZD1222 COVID-19 vaccine. Clones were sequenced by immunoSEQ multiplex PCR, and TCRdb holds only the in-frame ones, with some missing. The table includes about 130,000 clones, 84% detected once. The sequencing used peripheral blood, collected on day 0 of AZD1222 vaccination. Every receptor here comes from an adult in good health. Both conserved end residues are part of each CDR3. D genes are given only for firm matches. Clone size appears in some rows only: once, few, many, or a class for an expanded clone.

>.|TRBV5-4|.|TRBJ1-2
TGTGCCAGCAGCCCTGAGGGTTTCTATGGCTACACCTTC
CASSPEGFYGYTF
>few|TRBV7-8|TRBD1|TRBJ1-3
TGTGCCAGCAGCCCCCGGGACAGGGTTCTAAGTCCTGGAAACACCATATATTTT
CASSPRDRVLSPGNTIYF
>.|TRBV6-6|.|TRBJ1-5
TGTGCCAGCAGTTACTCGGCCGCTAGCAATCAGCCCCAGCATTTT
CASSYSAASNQPQHF
>.|TRBV11-1|TRBD1|TRBJ1-2
TGTGCCAGCAGCTACTCCACAGGGGGCAATGGCTACACCTTC
CASSYSTGGNGYTF
>.|TRBV11-2|TRBD1|TRBJ2-7
TGTGCCAGCAGCCCAGAGACAGGGCCCACCTACGAGCAGTACTTC
CASSPETGPTYEQYF
>once|TRBV2|.|TRBJ2-7
TGTGCCAGCAGTGAATTGCGGGACAGATCCTACGAGCAGTACTTC
CASSELRDRSYEQYF
>few|TRBV4-1|.|TRBJ2-2
TGCGCCAGCAGCCAAGCGGGGGCGAACACCGGGGAGCTGTTTTTT
CASSQAGANTGELFF
>few|TRBV29-1|TRBD1|TRBJ1-2
TGCAGCGCTTTACTGGGGACAGTTGGCTACACCTTC
CSALLGTVGYTF
>.|TRBV5-8|.|TRBJ2-1
TGTGCCAGCAGCCTTCTACATGAGCAGTTCTTC
CASSLLHEQFF
>.|TRBV7-2|.|TRBJ1-5
TGTGCCAGCAGCAAAAACTCAGGAGCGGCTCAGCCCCAGCATTTT
CASSKNSGAAQPQHF
>once|TRBV5-4|.|TRBJ1-3
TGTGCCAGCAGCTTTAAACAGGGTTCTGGAAACACCATATATTTT
CASSFKQGSGNTIYF
>.|TRBV5-6|.|TRBJ1-1
TGTGCCAGCAGCTTGTTACAGCTGAACACTGAAGCTTTCTTT
CASSLLQLNTEAFF
>.|TRBV29-1|TRBD1|TRBJ2-7
TGCAGCGTGCGATGGGACAGTTTGTACGAGCAGTACTTC
CSVRWDSLYEQYF
>once|TRBV18|TRBD1|TRBJ2-7
TGTGCCAGCTCACCGCTTGGACAGGGCTACGAGCAGTACTTC
CASSPLGQGYEQYF
>.|TRBV7-6|.|TRBJ1-6
TGTGCCAGCAGCTTAGGGGTTCCCGCAAATTCACCCCTCCACTTT
CASSLGVPANSPLHF
>.|TRBV11-3|TRBD2|TRBJ2-1
TGTGCCAGCAGCCCGCGGACTAGCCTAGCCTACAATGAGCAGTTCTTC
CASSPRTSLAYNEQFF
>.|TRBV10-3|TRBD1|TRBJ2-2
TGTGCCATCAGTGAAAGCGGGACAGGGGTAAACGGGGAGCTGTTTTTT
CAISESGTGVNGELFF
>.|TRBV6-1|.|TRBJ1-2
TGTGCCAGCAGTGAAAGGGGAAGGGGGGACTATGGCTACACCTTC
CASSERGRGDYGYTF
>.|TRBV28|TRBD1|TRBJ1-6
TGTGCCAGCAGTGGCGCCGGGACAGGGGATTCACCCCTCCACTTT
CASSGAGTGDSPLHF
>.|TRBV18|TRBD1|TRBJ2-7
TGTGCCAGCTCACCACTGGACAGGTCTCACGAGCAGTACTTC
CASSPLDRSHEQYF
>.|TRBV30|.|TRBJ1-1
TGTGCCTGGACCACGGACCTCATGAACACTGAAGCTTTCTTT
CAWTTDLMNTEAFF
>.|TRBV6-5|.|TRBJ1-2
TGTGCCAGCAGTTACTCTAGGGACGGATACTATGGCTACACCTTC
CASSYSRDGYYGYTF
>.|TRBV30|.|TRBJ1-5
TGTGCCTGGAGCCCGGGACCGATTATCAATCAGCCCCAGCATTTT
CAWSPGPIINQPQHF
>.|TRBV5-6|.|TRBJ1-6
TGTGCCAGCAGCTTGGGGACAGATAATTCACCCCTCCACTTT
CASSLGTDNSPLHF
>.|TRBV28|TRBD2|TRBJ2-1
TGTGCCAGCAGCACTAGCGGGGGAAGGAATGAGCAGTTCTTC
CASSTSGGRNEQFF
>.|TRBV30|.|TRBJ2-5
TGTGCCTGGAGTACCATAGTCTCGGGTCCGGGAGAGACCCAGTACTTC
CAWSTIVSGPGETQYF
>.|TRBV28|TRBD1|TRBJ1-1
TGTGCCAGCACCGTCTCAGGGGGCGCTGGCACTGAAGCTTTCTTT
CASTVSGGAGTEAFF
>.|TRBV21-1|.|TRBJ1-3
TGTGCCAGCCTACAGCCCTCTTACGGAAACACCATATATTTT
CASLQPSYGNTIYF